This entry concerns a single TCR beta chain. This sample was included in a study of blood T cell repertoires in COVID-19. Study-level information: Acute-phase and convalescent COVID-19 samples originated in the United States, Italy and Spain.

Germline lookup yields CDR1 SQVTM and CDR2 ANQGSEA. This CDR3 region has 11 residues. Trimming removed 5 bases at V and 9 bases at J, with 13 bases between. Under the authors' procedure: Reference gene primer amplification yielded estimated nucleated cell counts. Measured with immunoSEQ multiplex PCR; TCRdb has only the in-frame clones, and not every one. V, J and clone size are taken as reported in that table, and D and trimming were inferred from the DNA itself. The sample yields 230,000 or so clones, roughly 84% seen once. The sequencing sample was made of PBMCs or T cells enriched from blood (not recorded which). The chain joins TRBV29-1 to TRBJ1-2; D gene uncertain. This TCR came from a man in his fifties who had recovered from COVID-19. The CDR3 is CSVPQQTSYTF. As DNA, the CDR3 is TGCAGCGTTCCCCAACAAACCAGCTACACCTTC. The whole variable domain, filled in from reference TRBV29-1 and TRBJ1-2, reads SAVISQKPSRDICQRGTSLTIQCQVDSQVTMMFWYRQQPGQSLTLIATANQGSEATYESGFVIDKFPISRPNLTFSTLTVSNMSPEDSSIYLCSVPQQTSYTFGSGTRLTVV.